This T cell receptor beta chain was recovered during a study of blood T cell repertoires in COVID-19. Study summary: COVID-19 samples, acute and convalescent, were from the United States, Italy and Spain. In each case, the material was cDNA or gDNA derived from T cells, B-cell-depleted T cells, or PBMCs.

The Seattle site enrolled patients during active infection and followed them longitudinally. Authors' analysis steps: Estimation of nucleated cell counts was performed using reference gene primer amplification. The method was immunoSEQ multiplex PCR; TCRdb's version includes in-frame clones alone and lacks a portion of them. That table furnishes V, J and clone size, whereas the DNA furnished D and trimming. The repertoire holds under 200,000 clones, with 85% to 90% as singletons. This CDR3 has 17 residues. The ends were cut back, 0 bases at V and 0 bases at J, with 13 bases in the middle. Germline CDR1 is SGDLS and CDR2 is YYNGEE.

This clonotype was obtained from a woman in her fifties or sixties with COVID-19, enrolled during active disease. The sample taken for sequencing was peripheral blood. V gene TRBV9 combines with J gene TRBJ1-3; possible D gene TRBD1, 5 bases. The CDR3 coding sequence is TGTGCCAGCAGCGTAGTGGGAGGGGAAAGCTCTGGAAACACCATATATTTT. Amino acids: CASSVVGGESSGNTIYF.